The clone carrying this TCR beta chain has ten or more counts. Its antigen is currently unknown. TCRdb itself ran the 5' RACE reads through MiXCR, one entry per CDR3 protein. The table has tens of thousands of distinct CDR3 sequences, about 16% seen once; the top ten hold around two fifths. The entry originates in a study of T-cell memory formation after mild COVID-19. Broader study findings: Cross-reactive memory apparently joined, as some responding clones appeared in pre-infection memory.

The germline V gene has CDR1 SGHVS and CDR2 FQNEAQ. The CDR3 spans 14 residues. The V and J ends lost 5 bases and 3 bases, in that order; junction bases with no gene match: 4. The chain joins TRBV7-8 to TRBJ2-1; TRBD2 agrees at 7 bases. The sequence came from a man younger than 35 who had mild COVID-19 (a few samples of this study predate the infection). Cell type and time point are not known. What was sequenced was PBMCs or a T cell subset sorted from them (not recorded which). CDR3 in DNA: TGTGCCAGCAGCCGTTCGGGGGGCTACAATGAGCAGTTCTTC. Encoded protein: CASSRSGGYNEQFF. Full variable domain (remainder filled in from reference TRBV7-8 and TRBJ2-1): GAGVSQSPRYKVAKRGQDVALRCDPISGHVSLFWYQQALGQGPEFLTYFQNEAQLDKSGLPSDRFFAERPEGSVSTLKIQRTQQEDSAVYLCASSRSGGYNEQFFGPGTRLTVL.